This TCR beta chain was recorded in a study of Graves' ophthalmopathy and Graves' hyperthyroidism. The ends were cut back, 7 bases at V and 0 bases at J, with 13 bases in the middle. CDR1 is MDHEN and CDR2 is SYDVKM in the germline V gene. The CDR3 totals 15 residues. Among the exclusions were patients with other autoimmune diseases, uncontrolled infections, pregnancy or lactation. RNA transcripts were the source from which TCR beta CDR3 regions were amplified. Scientists carried out first-round RT-PCR using HTBI primers and then a second-round multiplex PCR. TCRdb itself ran the multiplex PCR reads through MiXCR, one entry per CDR3 protein. This table holds about 180,000 distinct CDR3 sequences, roughly two fifths found once. This clonotype occurred many times.

The sequence derives from a woman aged 40 to 50 with Graves' ophthalmopathy. The genes are TRBV28 and TRBJ1-5; tentative D call: TRBD1 (5 bases). Sequencing was carried out using peripheral blood. The CDR3 DNA is TGTGCCAGCACCCTAGGGGTATTTAGCAATCAGCCCCAGCATTTT. Its translation: CASTLGVFSNQPQHF.